This T cell receptor beta chain was recovered during a study of glioma-infiltrating T cells. A remark on this clonotype: The antigen is not known.

TCR alpha and beta CDR3 regions were amplified from RNA using iRepertoire nested multiplex PCR. Each CDR3 protein gets one entry after TCRdb re-called the multiplex PCR reads with MiXCR. The sample shows 90,000 to 100,000 distinct CDR3 sequences, approximately 40% of them seen only once. Germline loops: CDR1 LGHNA, CDR2 YNFKEQ. There are 11 residues in the CDR3. V dropped 1 base and J dropped 7 bases, with 5 bases sitting between them. Study results and limitations: Only very few CDR3 sequences appeared in both tissue and blood.

The clonotype comes from a human donor with low-grade glioma or glioblastoma, undergoing nonglioma brain surgery, or in good health (not recorded which). The sequenced sample was glioma tissue, nonneoplastic brain tissue, or PBMCs (not recorded which). V is TRBV4-2 and J is TRBJ2-7; no definite D call. The CDR3 protein is CASSQAGEQYF. CDR3 DNA: TGTGCCAGCAGCCAAGCAGGTGAGCAGTACTTC.